This T cell receptor (beta chain) stems from a study of shared clonotypes between healthy human individuals. Whole-study results and caveats: Clonotype sharing among donors likely depends on sequencing depth.

Using immunoSEQ multiplex PCR, the repertoire was profiled, and TCRdb retains in-frame clones only, with some absent. The sample contains around 550,000 clones, about 96% of which appear only once. Splitting of CD4+ cells produced CD45RA+ naive and CD45RA-negative memory subsets. Germline CDR1 and CDR2: MNHNS and SASEGT. This CDR3 has 15 amino acids. The V gene lost 7 bases and the J gene lost 2 bases, with 16 bases spanning the gap. In the case of this clone: The antigen remains undetermined.

The TCR originated in a woman under 40 in good health. Sequences were obtained from naive CD4+ T cells sorted from blood. Described subset: CD45RA+ positively selected. The chain is built from TRBV6-1 and TRBJ2-3, with D perhaps matching TRBD1 (6 bases). CDR3: CASILPGTLTDTQYF. DNA for the CDR3: TGTGCCAGCATTCTGCCCGGGACACTCACAGATACGCAGTATTTT.